These 20 T cell receptor beta chains were sequenced from one sample in a study of radiotherapy plus CTLA-4 blockade in lung cancer. Data came from immunoSEQ multiplex PCR; TCRdb stores just in-frame clones and leaves some out. The sample lists about 100,000 clones; 80% to 90% were seen once. Sequenced material: peripheral blood, taken from a patient treated with radiotherapy plus ipilimumab. The origin of the receptors is a human donor with non-small cell lung cancer who had stable disease on radiotherapy plus ipilimumab.

This chain joins TRBV6-5 and TRBJ2-7; 7 nucleotides line up with TRBD1. The CDR3 is 14 amino acids. Germline trimming cut 6 bases from V and 1 base from J; bases unmatched to any gene: 6. Per the germline V gene, CDR1 is MNHEY and CDR2 is SVGAGI. In DNA form, the CDR3 reads TGTGCCAGCAGCAATCCGGGACAGTCCTACGAGCAGTACTTC. Its protein product is CASSNPGQSYEQYF.

The genes are TRBV18 and TRBJ2-3; D is perhaps TRBD2 (6 bases). The CDR3 is 14 amino acids. Between the trimmed V and J ends, which lost 3 bases and 5 bases, there was a span of 12 bases. Germline CDR1 KGHSH, CDR2 LQKENI. Here the CDR3 reads CASSPGTGGDTQYF. The CDR3 nucleotides are TGTGCCAGCTCACCTGGTACCGGGGGAGATACGCAGTATTTT.

Only one count was recorded for this clone. The genes are TRBV9 and TRBJ2-3; the D is unclear. Trimming shortened V by 1 base and J by 0 bases, and 15 bases separated the two germline ends. Germline loops: CDR1 SGDLS, CDR2 YYNGEE. This CDR3 comprises 17 residues. CDR3 in amino acids: CASSVRYQRTSTDTQYF. The CDR3 DNA follows: TGTGCCAGCAGCGTACGGTACCAGCGTACTAGCACAGATACGCAGTATTTT.

The CDR3 DNA is TGTGCCAGCAGCAGGGATCAGGGCAGGAGTAATGAAAAACTGTTTTTT. Translation gives CASSRDQGRSNEKLFF. The V gene is TRBV9, the J gene TRBJ1-4, with a weak D call TRBD1 (5 bases). Trimming stripped 4 bases from V and 4 bases from J, with 17 bases between. This CDR3 spans 16 amino acids. Germline loops: CDR1 SGDLS, CDR2 YYNGEE.

This chain uses TRBV5-1 with TRBJ2-5, with D tentatively TRBD2 (6 bases). CDR1 and CDR2 from the germline V gene are SGHRS and YFSETQ. This CDR3 has 15 amino acids. Trimming pared 4 bases from V and 8 bases from J, leaving 21 bases between. The CDR3: CASSPGTVFEGTQYF. The CDR3 nucleotides read TGCGCCAGCAGCCCCGGGACTGTTTTCGAAGGAACCCAGTACTTC. Drawing the rest from reference TRBV5-1 and TRBJ2-5, the complete variable domain is KAGVTQTPRYLIKTRGQQVTLSCSPISGHRSVSWYQQTPGQGLQFLFEYFSETQRNKGNFPGRFSGRQFSNSRSEMNVSTLELGDSALYLCASSPGTVFEGTQYFGPGTRLLVL.

The V call is TRBV28, the J call TRBJ1-2; D is uncertain. V lost 1 base and J lost 2, with 8 bases in between. CDR3 length equals 14 residues. Germline V gives CDR1 MDHEN, CDR2 SYDVKM. In nucleotides, the CDR3 is TGTGCCAGCAGTTTATCCGGACTCAACTATGGCTACACCTTC. It specifies CASSLSGLNYGYTF.

This clone was observed a single time. The chain links TRBV7-2 to TRBJ2-1, with 7 bases identical to TRBD2. V lost 5 bases and J lost 15; bases outside the gene matches: 10. CDR1 is SGHTA and CDR2 is FQGNSA in the germline V gene. The CDR3 spans 12 residues. The CDR3 spells CASSLRSAGLFF. The CDR3, as DNA: TGTGCCAGCAGCCTGCGGTCAGCGGGGCTGTTCTTC. The complete variable domain, with remaining parts taken from reference TRBV7-2 and TRBJ2-1, reads GAGVSQSPSNKVTEKGKDVELRCDPISGHTALYWYRQSLGQGLEFLIYFQGNSAPDKSGLPSDRFSAERTGGSVSTLTIQRTQQEDSAVYLCASSLRSAGLFFGPGTRLTVL.

V is TRBV19 and J is TRBJ1-4; D is unclear. The V end lost 7 bases, the J end lost 0 bases, and 6 bases lay between the germline ends. Per the germline V gene, CDR1 is LNHDA and CDR2 is SQIVND (reference sequence). CDR3 size: 13 residues. The CDR3 loop reads CASIGATNEKLFF. CDR3 coding DNA: TGTGCCAGTATCGGTGCAACTAATGAAAAACTGTTTTTT.

The CDR3 protein is CASSKEEGTSGGNTDTQYF. The CDR3 DNA is TGTGCCAGCAGCAAAGAGGAAGGGACTAGCGGGGGAAACACAGATACGCAGTATTTT. The genes are TRBV21-1 and TRBJ2-3; the D call TRBD2 from the table was never checked on the DNA. TRBV21-1 is noted as a pseudogene. The length of the CDR3 is 19 residues.

The chain joins TRBV7-6 to TRBJ2-3, with 7 nucleotides matching TRBD2. The V gene end was trimmed by 3 bases and the J gene end by 1 base; junction bases not matched to a gene: 7. Germline V gene lookup returns CDR1 SGHVS and CDR2 FNYEAQ. The CDR3 has 16 amino acids. The CDR3 region has the DNA TGTGCCAGCAGCTTGGGGGTGGGAGGGGGCACAGATACGCAGTATTTT. Translated, it gives CASSLGVGGGTDTQYF. The variable domain in full, completed from reference TRBV7-6 and TRBJ2-3, reads GAGVSQSPRYKVTKRGQDVALRCDPISGHVSLYWYRQALGQGPEFLTYFNYEAQQDKSGLPNDRFSAERPEGSISTLTIQRTEQRDSAMYRCASSLGVGGGTDTQYFGPGTRLTVL.

The V and J genes are TRBV5-6 and TRBJ1-1; TRBD1 is a possible D gene (6 bases). V lost 4 bases and J lost 1, with 11 bases in between. Germline V gene data show CDR1 as SGHDT and CDR2 as YYEEEE. This CDR3 is 14 amino acids long. Here the CDR3 reads CASSKGHQNTEAFF. The CDR3, as DNA: TGTGCCAGCAGCAAGGGACATCAGAACACTGAAGCTTTCTTT. The full variable domain, in which reference TRBV5-6 and TRBJ1-1 provide the parts outside the CDR3, is DAGVTQSPTHLIKTRGQQVTLRCSPKSGHDTVSWYQQALGQGPQFIFQYYEEEERQRGNFPDRFSGHQFPNYSSELNVNALLLGDSALYLCASSKGHQNTEAFFGQGTRLTVV.

The rearrangement uses TRBV6-5 and TRBJ1-5; no clear D gene. The germline V and J ends were trimmed by 6 bases and 2 bases, with 8 bases remaining between them. The CDR3 consists of 13 residues. Germline loops: CDR1 MNHEY, CDR2 SVGAGI. The chain's CDR3 is CASSRLGNQPQHF. CDR3 nucleotides: TGTGCCAGCAGCCGCCTCGGCAATCAGCCCCAGCATTTT.

The chain couples TRBV5-1 to TRBJ2-5, with TRBD2 matching over 9 bases. CDR3 size: 16 residues. Germline trimming cut 7 bases from V and 0 bases from J; bases unmatched to any gene: 10. Germline CDR1 is SGHRS and CDR2 is YFSETQ. Here the CDR3 DNA reads TGCGCCAGCGCCCGGGGGAGCGGGAGGAACCAAGAGACCCAGTACTTC. It encodes CASARGSGRNQETQYF.

This chain uses TRBV28 with TRBJ2-1; 8 nucleotides line up with TRBD2. The junction had 6 bases not matched to a gene; V was cut back by 3 bases and J by 5 bases. This CDR3 comprises 15 residues. Germline CDR1 is MDHEN and CDR2 is SYDVKM. The CDR3 region has the DNA TGTGCCAGCAGTTTTAGGCGGGGGGAAAACAATGAGCAGTTCTTC. This translates into CASSFRRGENNEQFF.

In this sample, this clone turned up a few times. V is TRBV5-1 and J is TRBJ1-4, with TRBD1 as a possible D gene (5 bases). This CDR3 is 13 amino acids long. V was shortened by 0 bases and J by 10 bases, with 10 bases between the two germline ends. Germline V gene data show CDR1 as SGHRS and CDR2 as YFSETQ. The DNA for the CDR3 is TGCGCCAGCAGCTTGGCCTTAGGGGCAAAACTGTTTTTT. Translated, it gives CASSLALGAKLFF.

The chain joins TRBV19 to TRBJ2-3, with TRBD2 matching over 10 bases. The CDR3 contains 15 residues. CDR1 and CDR2 (germline): LNHDA, SQIVND (reference sequence). The V gene end was trimmed by 3 bases and the J gene end by 1 base; junction bases not matched to a gene: 1. CDR3 residues: CASSIGTSGTDTQYF. In DNA form, the CDR3 reads TGTGCCAGTAGTATCGGGACTAGCGGCACAGATACGCAGTATTTT.

The rearrangement uses TRBV4-1 and TRBJ2-6, with TRBD1 identical over 11 bases. The CDR3 is 17 amino acids. V lost 8 bases, J lost 2 bases, and 8 bases stayed unmatched. Germline loops: CDR1 MGHRA, CDR2 YSYEKL. The CDR3 region has the DNA TGCGCCAGCGGTAGGGGACAGGGGGAGACTGGGGCCAACGTCCTGACTTTC. Translating it yields CASGRGQGETGANVLTF.

The chain combines TRBV5-1 with TRBJ2-6; TRBD1 is a possible D gene (5 bases). This CDR3 has 15 amino acids. The V gene lost 4 bases and the J gene lost 1 base, with 9 bases spanning the gap. From germline, CDR1 is SGHRS and CDR2 YFSETQ. CDR3 in amino acids: CASSRRVSGANVLTF. In DNA form, the CDR3 reads TGCGCCAGCAGCCGCAGGGTATCTGGGGCCAACGTCCTGACTTTC.

The chain has TRBV30 and TRBJ2-5, with D unclear. CDR1 and CDR2 from the germline V gene are GTSNPN and SVGIG (reference sequence). Deletions cut 4 bases from V and 3 bases from J, with 6 bases between. The CDR3 runs 11 residues. The CDR3 here is CAWTHKETQYF. The CDR3 nucleotides are TGTGCCTGGACTCATAAAGAGACCCAGTACTTC.

This clone appeared once. The V gene is TRBV2, the J gene TRBJ1-2; D is ambiguous. The V gene's germline CDR1 is SNHLY and CDR2 FYNNEI. The CDR3 runs to 12 residues. Trimming pared 4 bases from V and 5 bases from J, leaving 8 bases between. The CDR3 DNA sequence: TGTGCCAGCAGTGTTTCCGCGTATGGCTACACCTTC. Translation: CASSVSAYGYTF.